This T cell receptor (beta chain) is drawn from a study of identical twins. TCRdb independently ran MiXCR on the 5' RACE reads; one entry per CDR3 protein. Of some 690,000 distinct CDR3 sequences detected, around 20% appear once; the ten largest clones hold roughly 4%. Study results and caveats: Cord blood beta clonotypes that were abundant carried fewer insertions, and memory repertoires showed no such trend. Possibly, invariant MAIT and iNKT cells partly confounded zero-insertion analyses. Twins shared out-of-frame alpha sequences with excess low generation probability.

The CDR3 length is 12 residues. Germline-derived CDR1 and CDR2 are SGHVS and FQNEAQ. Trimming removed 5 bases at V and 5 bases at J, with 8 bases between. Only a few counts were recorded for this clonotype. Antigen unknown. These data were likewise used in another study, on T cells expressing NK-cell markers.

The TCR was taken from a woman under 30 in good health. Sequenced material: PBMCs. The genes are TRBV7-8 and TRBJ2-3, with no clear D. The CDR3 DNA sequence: TGTGCCAGCAGCACGTTCCAAGATACGCAGTATTTT. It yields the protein CASSTFQDTQYF.